This T cell receptor beta chain was captured by sequencing in a study of T cells in localized non-small cell lung cancer. The repertoire was sequenced with immunoSEQ multiplex PCR; TCRdb's copy has only in-frame clones and lacks some. The repertoire has fewer than 100,000 clones, about 91% of them found once; the top ten carry over 12%. Notes on this clone: Its target is not known.

Findings of the study overall: Paired adjacent lung recovered a median roughly 54 of the top 100 tumor clones. In uninvolved adjacent lung, T cell clonality reached its highest value, exceeding tumor. Overall survival was longer when the density of T cells in the blood was higher.

The length of the CDR3 is 16 residues. V shed 0 bases and J shed 2 bases, with 14 bases lying between them. CDR1 and CDR2 (germline): SGHRS, YFSETQ. The TCR was taken from a man aged 35 to 69 with stage I squamous cell lung carcinoma. V gene TRBV5-1 combines with J gene TRBJ1-2; D gene unclear. The source material was peripheral blood, sampled before any cancer treatment. The CDR3 loop is CASSLVGRHQNYGYTF. For the CDR3, the DNA is TGCGCCAGCAGCTTGGTGGGCAGGCACCAAAACTATGGCTACACCTTC.